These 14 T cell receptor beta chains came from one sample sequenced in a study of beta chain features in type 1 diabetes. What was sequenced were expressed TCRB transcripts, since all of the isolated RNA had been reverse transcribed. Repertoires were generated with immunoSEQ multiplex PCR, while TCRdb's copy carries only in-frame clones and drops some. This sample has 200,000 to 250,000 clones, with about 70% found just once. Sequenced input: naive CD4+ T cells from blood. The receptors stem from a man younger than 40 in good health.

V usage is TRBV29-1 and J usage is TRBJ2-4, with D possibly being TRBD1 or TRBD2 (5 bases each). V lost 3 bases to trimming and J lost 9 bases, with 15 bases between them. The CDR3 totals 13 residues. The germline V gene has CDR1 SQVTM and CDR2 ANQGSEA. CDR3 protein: CSVDGPGPGIQYF. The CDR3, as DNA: TGCAGCGTTGACGGGCCGGGGCCAGGCATTCAGTACTTC.

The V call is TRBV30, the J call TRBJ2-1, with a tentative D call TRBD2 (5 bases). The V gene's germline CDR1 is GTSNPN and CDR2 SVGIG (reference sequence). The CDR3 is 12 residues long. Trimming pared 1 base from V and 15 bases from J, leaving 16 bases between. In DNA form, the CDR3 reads TGTGCCTGGAGTGGTAGGCGGGTAGATCGGTTCTTC. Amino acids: CAWSGRRVDRFF.

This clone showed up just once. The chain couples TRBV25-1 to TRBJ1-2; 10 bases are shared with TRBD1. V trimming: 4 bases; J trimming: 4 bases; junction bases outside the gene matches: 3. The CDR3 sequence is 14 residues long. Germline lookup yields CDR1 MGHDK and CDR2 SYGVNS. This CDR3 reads CASSGTGGGYGYTF. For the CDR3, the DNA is TGTGCCAGCAGTGGGACAGGGGGAGGCTATGGCTACACCTTC.

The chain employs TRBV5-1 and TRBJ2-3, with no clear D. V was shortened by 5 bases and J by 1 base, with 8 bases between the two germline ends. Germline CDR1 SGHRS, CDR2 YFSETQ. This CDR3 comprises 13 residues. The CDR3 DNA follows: TGCGCCAGCAGGCTGGCGGGCACAGATACGCAGTATTTT. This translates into CASRLAGTDTQYF.

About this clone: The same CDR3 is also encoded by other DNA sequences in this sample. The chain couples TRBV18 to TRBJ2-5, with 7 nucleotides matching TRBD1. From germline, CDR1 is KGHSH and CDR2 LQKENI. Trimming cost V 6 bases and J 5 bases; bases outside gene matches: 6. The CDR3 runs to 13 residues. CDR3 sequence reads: CASSPDREETQYF. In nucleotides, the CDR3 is TGTGCCAGCTCGCCCGACAGGGAGGAGACCCAGTACTTC.

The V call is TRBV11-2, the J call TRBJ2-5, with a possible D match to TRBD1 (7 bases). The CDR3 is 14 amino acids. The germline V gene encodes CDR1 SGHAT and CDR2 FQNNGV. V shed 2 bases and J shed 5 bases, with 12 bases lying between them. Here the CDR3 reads CASSLQQGRETQYF. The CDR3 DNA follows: TGTGCCAGCAGCTTACAACAGGGGAGGGAGACCCAGTACTTC.

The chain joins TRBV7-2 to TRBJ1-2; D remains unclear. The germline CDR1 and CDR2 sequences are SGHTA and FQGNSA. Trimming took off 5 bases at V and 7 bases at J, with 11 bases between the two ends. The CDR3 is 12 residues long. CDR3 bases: TGTGCCAGCAGCCCACCCCCAGCTGGCTACACCTTC. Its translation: CASSPPPAGYTF.

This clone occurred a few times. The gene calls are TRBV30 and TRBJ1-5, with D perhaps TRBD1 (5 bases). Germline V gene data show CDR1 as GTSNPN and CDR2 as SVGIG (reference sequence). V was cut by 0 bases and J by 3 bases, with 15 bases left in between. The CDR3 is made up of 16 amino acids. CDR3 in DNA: TGTGCCTGGAGTGTACAACGGGGAGGGGTCAATCAGCCCCAGCATTTT. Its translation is CAWSVQRGGVNQPQHF.

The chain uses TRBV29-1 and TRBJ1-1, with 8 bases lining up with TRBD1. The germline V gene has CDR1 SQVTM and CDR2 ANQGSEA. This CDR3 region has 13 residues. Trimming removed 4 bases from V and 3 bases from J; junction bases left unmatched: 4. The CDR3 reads CSVAGGSDTEAFF. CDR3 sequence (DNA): TGCAGCGTTGCAGGGGGCTCGGACACTGAAGCTTTCTTT.

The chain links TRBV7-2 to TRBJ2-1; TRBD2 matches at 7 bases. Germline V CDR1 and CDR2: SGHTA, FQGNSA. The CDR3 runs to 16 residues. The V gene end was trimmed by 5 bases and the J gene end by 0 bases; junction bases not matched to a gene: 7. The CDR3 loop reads CASSPGGGGSYNEQFF. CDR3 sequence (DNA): TGTGCCAGCAGCCCGGGAGGAGGTGGCTCCTACAATGAGCAGTTCTTC.

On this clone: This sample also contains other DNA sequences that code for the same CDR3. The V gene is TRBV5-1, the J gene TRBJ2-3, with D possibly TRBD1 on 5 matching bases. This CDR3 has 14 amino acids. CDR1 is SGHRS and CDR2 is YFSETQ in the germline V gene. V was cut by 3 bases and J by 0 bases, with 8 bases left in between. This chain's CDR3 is CASSSSGSTDTQYF. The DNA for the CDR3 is TGCGCCAGCAGCTCCTCAGGGAGCACAGATACGCAGTATTTT.

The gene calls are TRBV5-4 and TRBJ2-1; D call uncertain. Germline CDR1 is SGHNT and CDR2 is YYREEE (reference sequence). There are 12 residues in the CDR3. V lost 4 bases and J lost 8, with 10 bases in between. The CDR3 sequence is CASSQRNYEQFF. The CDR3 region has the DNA TGTGCCAGCAGCCAAAGGAACTATGAGCAGTTCTTC.

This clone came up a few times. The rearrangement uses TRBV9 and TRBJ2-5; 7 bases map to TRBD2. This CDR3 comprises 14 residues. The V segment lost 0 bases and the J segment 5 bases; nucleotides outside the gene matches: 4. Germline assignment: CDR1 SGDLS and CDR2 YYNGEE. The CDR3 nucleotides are TGTGCCAGCAGCGTAGAGCGGGGAGGGGAGACCCAGTACTTC. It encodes CASSVERGGETQYF.

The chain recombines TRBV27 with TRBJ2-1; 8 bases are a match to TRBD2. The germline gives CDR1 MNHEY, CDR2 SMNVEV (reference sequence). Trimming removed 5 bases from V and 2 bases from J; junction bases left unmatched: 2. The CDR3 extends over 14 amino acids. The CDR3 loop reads CASSPSGPYNEQFF. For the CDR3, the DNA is TGTGCCAGCAGTCCTAGCGGGCCCTACAATGAGCAGTTCTTC.